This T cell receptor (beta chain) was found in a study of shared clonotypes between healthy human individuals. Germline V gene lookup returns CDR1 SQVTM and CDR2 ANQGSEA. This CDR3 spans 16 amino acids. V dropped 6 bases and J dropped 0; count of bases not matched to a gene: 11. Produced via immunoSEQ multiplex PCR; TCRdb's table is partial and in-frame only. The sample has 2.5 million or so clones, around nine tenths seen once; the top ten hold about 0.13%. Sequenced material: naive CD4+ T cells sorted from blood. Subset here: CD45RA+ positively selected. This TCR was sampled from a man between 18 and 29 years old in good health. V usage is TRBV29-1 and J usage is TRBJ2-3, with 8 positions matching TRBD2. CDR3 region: CSVSPGLAGSTDTQYF. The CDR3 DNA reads TGCAGCGTCTCCCCGGGGCTAGCGGGTAGCACAGATACGCAGTATTTT.